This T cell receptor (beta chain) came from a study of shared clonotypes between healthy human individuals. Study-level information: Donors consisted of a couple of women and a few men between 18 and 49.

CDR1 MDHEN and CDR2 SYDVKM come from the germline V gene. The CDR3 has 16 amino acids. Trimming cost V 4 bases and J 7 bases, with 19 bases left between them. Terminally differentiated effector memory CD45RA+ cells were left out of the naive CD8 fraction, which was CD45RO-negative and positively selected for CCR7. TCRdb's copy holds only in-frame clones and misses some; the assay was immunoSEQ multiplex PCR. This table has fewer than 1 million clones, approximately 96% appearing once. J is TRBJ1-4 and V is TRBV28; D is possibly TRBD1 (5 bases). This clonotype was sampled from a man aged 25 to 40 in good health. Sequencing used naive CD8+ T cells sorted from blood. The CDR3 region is CASSYMSSRVVEKLFF. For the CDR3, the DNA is TGTGCCAGCAGTTATATGTCGTCCAGGGTCGTTGAAAAACTGTTTTTT.